Listed below are T cell receptor beta chains from one sample, sequenced in a study of blood T cell repertoires in COVID-19. The data were produced by immunoSEQ multiplex PCR, yet TCRdb's version contains in-frame clones alone and is incomplete. The sample contains 120,000 to 150,000 clones, more than 75% of which appear only once. Input material: peripheral blood. The source of these receptors is a man older than 75 with acute or convalescent COVID-19. The CDR3 runs from the conserved cysteine through the conserved F or W. D genes are given only for firm matches. Only part of the rows carry a size: once, few, many, or a class if the clone is expanded.

clone size: NA; V gene: TRBV19; J gene: TRBJ2-3; D gene: NA; CDR3 protein: CASSMKGGASLDTQYF; CDR3 DNA: TGTGCCAGTAGTATGAAGGGGGGGGCGTCGTTGGATACGCAGTATTTT
clone size: NA; V gene: TRBV14; J gene: TRBJ2-1; D gene: NA; CDR3 protein: CASSQALGAVASYNEQFF; CDR3 DNA: TGTGCCAGCAGCCAAGCCCTAGGGGCCGTAGCCTCCTACAATGAGCAGTTCTTC
clone size: NA; V gene: TRBV9; J gene: TRBJ1-3; D gene: NA; CDR3 protein: CASSVESSGNTIYF; CDR3 DNA: TGTGCCAGCAGCGTAGAGAGCTCTGGAAACACCATATATTTT
clone size: NA; V gene: TRBV28; J gene: TRBJ2-7; D gene: NA; CDR3 protein: CASVGGRAYEQYF; CDR3 DNA: TGTGCCAGCGTAGGGGGGAGGGCTTACGAGCAGTACTTC
clone size: NA; V gene: TRBV27; J gene: TRBJ2-2; D gene: NA; CDR3 protein: CASSFGLTNTGELFF; CDR3 DNA: TGTGCCAGCAGTTTCGGACTGACGAACACCGGGGAGCTGTTTTTT
clone size: NA; V gene: TRBV19; J gene: TRBJ1-5; D gene: NA; CDR3 protein: CAAGLSNQPQHF; CDR3 DNA: TGTGCCGCTGGGCTTAGCAATCAGCCCCAGCATTTT
clone size: once; V gene: TRBV28; J gene: TRBJ2-7; D gene: NA; CDR3 protein: CASMRLRGGFYEQYF; CDR3 DNA: TGTGCCAGCATGAGGCTGCGGGGCGGCTTCTACGAGCAGTACTTC
clone size: NA; V gene: TRBV10-3; J gene: TRBJ1-6; D gene: TRBD1; CDR3 protein: CATGDSNSPLHF; CDR3 DNA: TGTGCCACGGGGGACAGCAATTCACCCCTCCACTTT
clone size: few; V gene: TRBV7-9; J gene: TRBJ1-1; D gene: NA; CDR3 protein: CASSSNTGSGTEAFF; CDR3 DNA: TGTGCCAGCAGCTCGAATACAGGGTCGGGCACTGAAGCTTTCTTT
clone size: NA; V gene: TRBV5-7; J gene: TRBJ1-5; D gene: TRBD1; CDR3 protein: CASSPWTGWTGQPQHF; CDR3 DNA: TGTGCCAGCAGCCCCTGGACAGGGTGGACCGGCCAGCCCCAGCATTTT